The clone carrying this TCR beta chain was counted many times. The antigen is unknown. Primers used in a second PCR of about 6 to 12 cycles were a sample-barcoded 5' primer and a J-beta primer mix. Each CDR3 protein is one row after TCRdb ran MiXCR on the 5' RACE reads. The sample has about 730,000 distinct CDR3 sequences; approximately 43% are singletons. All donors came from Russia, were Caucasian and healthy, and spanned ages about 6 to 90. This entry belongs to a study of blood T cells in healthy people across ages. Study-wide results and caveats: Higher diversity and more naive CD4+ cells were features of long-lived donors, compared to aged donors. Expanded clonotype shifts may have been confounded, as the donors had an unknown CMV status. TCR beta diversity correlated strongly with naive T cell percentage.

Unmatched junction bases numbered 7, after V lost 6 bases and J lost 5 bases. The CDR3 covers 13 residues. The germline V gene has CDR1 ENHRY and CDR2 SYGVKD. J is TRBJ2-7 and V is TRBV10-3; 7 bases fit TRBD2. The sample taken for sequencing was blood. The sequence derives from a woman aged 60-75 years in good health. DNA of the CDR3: TGTGCCATCAGCCCCCGGGACTACCACGAGCAGTACTTC. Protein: CAISPRDYHEQYF.